This TCR beta chain was identified in a study of T cells in Graves' hyperthyroidism and ophthalmopathy. Findings and limits, study-wide: Blood shared most expanded thyroid clonotypes above 0.001.

CDR1 and CDR2 (germline): MNHNS, SASEGT. The CDR3 length is 13 residues. V gave up 5 bases and J gave up 7 bases, with 12 bases separating them. A word on this clonotype: Its specificity is not known.

There were TCR beta CDR3 regions amplified from RNA transcripts. TCR CDR3 underwent first-round RT-PCR with the HTBI primer set. TCRdb passed the multiplex PCR reads through MiXCR, listing each CDR3 protein once. The data show about 200,000 distinct CDR3 sequences, about a sixth seen once. Patients were excluded for uncontrolled infection, other autoimmune disease, pregnancy or lactation. Orbital computed tomography and thyroid ultrasound, together with serum TRAb and thyroxine and clinical symptoms, were used for diagnoses. V gene TRBV6-1 combines with J gene TRBJ2-1; unclear D gene. Sequencing was carried out using blood. The clonotype comes from a man over 45 with Graves' hyperthyroidism. Here the CDR3 DNA reads TGTGCCAGCAGTTTTTCCAGGAGAAATGAGCAGTTCTTC. It translates to CASSFSRRNEQFF.